What follows describes a single T cell receptor beta chain. The sample originates from a study of blood T cell repertoires in COVID-19. Study summary: Whether acute or convalescent, the COVID-19 samples came from the United States, Italy and Spain. Nucleic acid was either cDNA or gDNA, and it came from T cells, B-cell-depleted T cells, or PBMCs.

As handled by the study authors: Quantification of nucleated cells was approximated via reference gene primer amplification. Clones were sequenced by immunoSEQ multiplex PCR, and TCRdb holds only the in-frame ones, with some missing. V and J calls and clone size are given by that table; D and trimming were obtained from the DNA. The sample lists roughly 250,000 clones; approximately 86% were seen once. The V gene's germline CDR1 is KGHSH and CDR2 LQKENI. The CDR3 has 13 residues. Trimming cost V 6 bases and J 4 bases, with 10 bases left between them. The V call is TRBV18, the J call TRBJ1-5, with D unresolved. Sequences were obtained from peripheral blood. The sequence came from an elderly woman with active or convalescent COVID-19. CDR3: CASSHGPNQPQHF. The CDR3 DNA is TGTGCCAGCTCCCATGGGCCTAATCAGCCCCAGCATTTT.